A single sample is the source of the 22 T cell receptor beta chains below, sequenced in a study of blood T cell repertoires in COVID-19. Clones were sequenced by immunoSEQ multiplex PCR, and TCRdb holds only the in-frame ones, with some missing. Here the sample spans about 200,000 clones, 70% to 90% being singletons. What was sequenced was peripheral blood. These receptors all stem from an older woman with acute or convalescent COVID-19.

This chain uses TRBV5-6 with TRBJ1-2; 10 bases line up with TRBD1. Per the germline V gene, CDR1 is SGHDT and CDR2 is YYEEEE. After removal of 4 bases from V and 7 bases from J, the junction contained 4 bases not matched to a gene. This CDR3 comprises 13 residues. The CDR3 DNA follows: TGTGCCAGCAGCCGGGACAGGGGTGCTGGCTACACCTTC. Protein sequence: CASSRDRGAGYTF.

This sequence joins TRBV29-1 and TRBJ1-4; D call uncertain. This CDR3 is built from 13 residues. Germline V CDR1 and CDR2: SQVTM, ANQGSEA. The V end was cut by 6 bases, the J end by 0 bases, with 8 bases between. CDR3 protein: CSVARSTNEKLFF. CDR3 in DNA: TGCAGCGTCGCTCGGTCAACTAATGAAAAACTGTTTTTT.

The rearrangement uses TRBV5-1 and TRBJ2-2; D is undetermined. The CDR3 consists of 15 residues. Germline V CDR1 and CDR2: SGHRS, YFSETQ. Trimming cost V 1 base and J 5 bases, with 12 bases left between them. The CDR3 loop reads CASSLLPGRTGELFF. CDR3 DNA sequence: TGCGCCAGCAGCTTGTTGCCAGGCAGGACCGGGGAGCTGTTTTTT.

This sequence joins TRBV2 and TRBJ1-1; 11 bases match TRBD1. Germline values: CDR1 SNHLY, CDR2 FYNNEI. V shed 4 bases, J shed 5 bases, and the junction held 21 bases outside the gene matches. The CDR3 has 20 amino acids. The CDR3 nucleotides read TGTGCCAGCAGTGCCCTCCGGACAGGGGGCTTTACTCGAGTAAGGACTGAAGCTTTCTTT. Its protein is CASSALRTGGFTRVRTEAFF. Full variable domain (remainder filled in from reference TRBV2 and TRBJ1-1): EPEVTQTPSHQVTQMGQEVILRCVPISNHLYFYWYRQILGQKVEFLVSFYNNEISEKSEIFDDQFSVERPDGSNFTLKIRSTKLEDSAMYFCASSALRTGGFTRVRTEAFFGQGTRLTVV.

CDR3 amino acids: CASSSLDRPQHF. The CDR3 nucleotides are TGTGCCAGCAGTTCCCTCGACAGACCCCAGCATTTT. The rearrangement uses TRBV28 and TRBJ1-5; TRBD1 might be the D (5 bases). This CDR3 is built from 12 residues. Trimming cost V 4 bases and J 10 bases, with 11 bases left between them. Germline CDR1 is MDHEN and CDR2 is SYDVKM. The full variable domain, rest sourced from reference TRBV28 and TRBJ1-5, is DVKVTQSSRYLVKRTGEKVFLECVQDMDHENMFWYRQDPGLGLRLIYFSYDVKMKEKGDIPEGYSVSREKKERFSLILESASTNQTSMYLCASSSLDRPQHFGDGTRLSIL.

CDR3 residues: CASSLTGQGYEQYF. The CDR3 DNA follows: TGTGCCAGCAGTCTTACGGGACAGGGCTACGAGCAGTACTTC. This chain links TRBV6-5 with TRBJ2-7; 9 positions agree with TRBD1. CDR1 and CDR2 from the germline V gene are MNHEY and SVGAGI. The CDR3 loop spans 14 amino acids. Unmatched junction bases numbered 5, after V lost 5 bases and J lost 3 bases.

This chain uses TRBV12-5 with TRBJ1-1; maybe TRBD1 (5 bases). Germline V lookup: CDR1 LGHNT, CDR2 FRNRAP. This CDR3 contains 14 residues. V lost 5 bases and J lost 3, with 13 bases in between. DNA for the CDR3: TGTGCTAGTGGTCAGACAGCAACTTACACTGAAGCTTTCTTT. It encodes CASGQTATYTEAFF.

Here the CDR3 reads CASSTGLAGPGEQYF. The CDR3 DNA is TGTGCCAGCTCAACGGGACTAGCGGGACCCGGCGAGCAGTACTTC. V and J are TRBV18 and TRBJ2-7, with 13 bases identical to TRBD2. CDR3 length: 15 amino acids. With 5 bases clipped from V and 6 bases from J, the junction kept 7 bases outside the gene matches. The germline gives CDR1 KGHSH, CDR2 LQKENI.

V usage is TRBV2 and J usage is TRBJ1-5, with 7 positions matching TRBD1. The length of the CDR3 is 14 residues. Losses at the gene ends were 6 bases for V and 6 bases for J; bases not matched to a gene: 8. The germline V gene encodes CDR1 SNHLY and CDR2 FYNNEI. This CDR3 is CASRGTVEGQPQHF. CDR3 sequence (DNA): TGTGCCAGCAGGGGGACAGTAGAGGGTCAGCCCCAGCATTTT.

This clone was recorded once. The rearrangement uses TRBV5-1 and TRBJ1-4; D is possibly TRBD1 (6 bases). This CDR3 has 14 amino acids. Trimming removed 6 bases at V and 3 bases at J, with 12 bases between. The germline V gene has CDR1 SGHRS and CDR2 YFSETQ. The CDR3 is CASTETGPNEKLFF. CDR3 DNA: TGCGCCAGCACAGAGACAGGTCCTAATGAAAAACTGTTTTTT.

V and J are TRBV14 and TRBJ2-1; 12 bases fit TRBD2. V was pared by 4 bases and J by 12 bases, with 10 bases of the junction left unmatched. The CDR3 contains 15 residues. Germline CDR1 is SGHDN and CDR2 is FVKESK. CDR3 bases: TGTGCCAGCAGCCCCCTGACTAGCGGGAGTATTGGGCAGTTCTTC. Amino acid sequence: CASSPLTSGSIGQFF.

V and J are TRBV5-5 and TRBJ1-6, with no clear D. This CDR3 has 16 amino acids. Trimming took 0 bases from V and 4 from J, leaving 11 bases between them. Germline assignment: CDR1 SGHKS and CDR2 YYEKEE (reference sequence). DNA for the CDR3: TGTGCCAGCAGCTTGGCCCTGGAGGATTATAATTCACCCCTCCACTTT. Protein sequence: CASSLALEDYNSPLHF. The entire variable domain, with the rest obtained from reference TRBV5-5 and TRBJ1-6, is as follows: DAGVTQSPTHLIKTRGQQVTLRCSPISGHKSVSWYQQVLGQGPQFIFQYYEKEERGRGNFPDRFSARQFPNYSSELNVNALLLGDSALYLCASSLALEDYNSPLHFGNGTRLTVT.

This CDR3 is CASSIRGQTDTQYF. The DNA for the CDR3 is TGTGCCAGTAGTATTCGGGGACAGACAGATACGCAGTATTTT. This chain uses TRBV19 with TRBJ2-3, with TRBD1 identical over 7 bases. CDR3 length: 14 residues. J was trimmed by 3 bases and V by 3 bases; bases with no gene match: 3. CDR1 and CDR2 from the germline V gene are LNHDA and SQIVND (reference sequence).

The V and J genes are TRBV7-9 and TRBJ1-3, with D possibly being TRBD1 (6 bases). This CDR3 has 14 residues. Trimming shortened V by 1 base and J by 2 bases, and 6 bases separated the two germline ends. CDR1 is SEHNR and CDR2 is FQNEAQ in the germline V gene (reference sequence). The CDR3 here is CASSLDRAGNTIYF. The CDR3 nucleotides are TGTGCCAGCAGCTTAGACAGGGCTGGAAACACCATATATTTT.

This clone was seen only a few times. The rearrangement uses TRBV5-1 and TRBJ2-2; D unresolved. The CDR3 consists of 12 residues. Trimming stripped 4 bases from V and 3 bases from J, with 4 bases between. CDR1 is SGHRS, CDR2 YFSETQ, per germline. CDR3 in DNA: TGCGCCAGCAGCCCGGACACCGGGGAGCTGTTTTTT. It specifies CASSPDTGELFF.

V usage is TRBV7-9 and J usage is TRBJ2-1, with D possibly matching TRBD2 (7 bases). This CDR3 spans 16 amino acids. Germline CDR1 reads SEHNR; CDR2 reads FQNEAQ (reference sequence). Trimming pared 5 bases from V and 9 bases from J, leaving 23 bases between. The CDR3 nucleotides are TGTGCCAGCAGCATTTGGGGGGCGGGAGAAAAGAGTGAGCAGTTCTTC. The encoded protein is CASSIWGAGEKSEQFF.

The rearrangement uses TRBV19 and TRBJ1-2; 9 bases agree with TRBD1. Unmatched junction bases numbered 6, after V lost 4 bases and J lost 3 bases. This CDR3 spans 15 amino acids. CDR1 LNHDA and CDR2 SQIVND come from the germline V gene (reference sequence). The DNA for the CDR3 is TGTGCCAGTAGTAGAACAGGGGGCGCGCACTATGGCTACACCTTC. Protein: CASSRTGGAHYGYTF.

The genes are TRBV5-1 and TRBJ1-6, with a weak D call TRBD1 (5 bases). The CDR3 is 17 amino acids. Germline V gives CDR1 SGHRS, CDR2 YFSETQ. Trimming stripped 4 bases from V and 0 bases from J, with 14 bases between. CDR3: CASSPGGGSSYNSPLHF. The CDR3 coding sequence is TGCGCCAGCAGCCCCGGGGGGGGAAGCTCCTATAATTCACCCCTCCACTTT.

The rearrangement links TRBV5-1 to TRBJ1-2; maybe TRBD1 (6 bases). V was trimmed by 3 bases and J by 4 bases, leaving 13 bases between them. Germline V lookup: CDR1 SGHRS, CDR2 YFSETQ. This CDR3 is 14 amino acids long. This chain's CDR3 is CASSYQQGRYGYTF. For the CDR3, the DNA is TGCGCCAGCAGCTACCAACAGGGACGCTATGGCTACACCTTC.

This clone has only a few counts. The CDR3 region is CAISGGGISTDTQYF. The CDR3 DNA is TGTGCCATCAGTGGGGGCGGAATTAGCACAGATACGCAGTATTTT. The rearrangement joins TRBV10-3 to TRBJ2-3; the D gene is possibly TRBD1 (5 bases). CDR1 and CDR2 (germline): ENHRY, SYGVKD. V lost 4 bases to trimming and J lost 0 bases, with 11 bases between them. This CDR3 has 15 residues.

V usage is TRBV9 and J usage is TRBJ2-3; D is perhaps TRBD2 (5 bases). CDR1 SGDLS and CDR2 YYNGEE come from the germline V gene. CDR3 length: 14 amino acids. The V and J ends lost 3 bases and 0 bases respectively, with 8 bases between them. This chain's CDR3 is CASSGESSTDTQYF. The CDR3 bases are TGTGCCAGCAGCGGGGAGTCGAGCACAGATACGCAGTATTTT.

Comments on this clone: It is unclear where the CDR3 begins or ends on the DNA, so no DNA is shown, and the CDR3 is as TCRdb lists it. The CDR3 region is CASSFGTGAEFF. This sequence joins TRBV9 and TRBJ2-1; TRBD1, the table's D call, was not compared with the DNA. Germline CDR1 and CDR2: SGDLS and YYNGEE. The CDR3 region is 12 residues in length, termini included.